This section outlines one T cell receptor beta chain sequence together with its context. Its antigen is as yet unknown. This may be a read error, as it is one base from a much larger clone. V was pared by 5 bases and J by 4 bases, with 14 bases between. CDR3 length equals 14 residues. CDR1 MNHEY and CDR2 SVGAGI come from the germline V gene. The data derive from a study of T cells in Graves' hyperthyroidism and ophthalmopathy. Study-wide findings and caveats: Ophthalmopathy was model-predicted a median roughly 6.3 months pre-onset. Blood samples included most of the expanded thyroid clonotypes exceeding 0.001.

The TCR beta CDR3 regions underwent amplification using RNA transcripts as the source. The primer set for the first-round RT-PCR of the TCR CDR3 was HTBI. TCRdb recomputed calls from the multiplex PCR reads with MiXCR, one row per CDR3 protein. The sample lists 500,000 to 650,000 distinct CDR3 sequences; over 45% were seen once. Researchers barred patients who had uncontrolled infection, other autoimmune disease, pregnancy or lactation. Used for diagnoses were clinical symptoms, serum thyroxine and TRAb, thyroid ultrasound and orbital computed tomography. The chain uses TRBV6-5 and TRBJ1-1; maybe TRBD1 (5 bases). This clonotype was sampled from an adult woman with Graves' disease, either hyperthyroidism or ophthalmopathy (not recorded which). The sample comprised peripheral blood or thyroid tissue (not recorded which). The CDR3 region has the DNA TGTGCCAGCAGTAATGCAGGGTTGGCCACTGAAGCTTTCTTT. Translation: CASSNAGLATEAFF.